These T cell receptor beta chains were read from a single sample in a study of blood T cell repertoires in COVID-19. Assay: immunoSEQ multiplex PCR; the TCRdb copy retains only in-frame clones and omits some. Here the sample spans about 310,000 clones, roughly 89% being singletons. Sequencing was performed on peripheral blood. The receptor source for this set is a woman between 40 and 50 years old with COVID-19, enrolled during active disease. The CDR3 runs from the conserved cysteine through the conserved F or W. A D gene is named only where the DNA matches it firmly. Only some rows state a clone size, as once, few, many or a class for expanded clones.

CDR3 length: 14
V gene: TRBV28
D gene: -
J gene: TRBJ2-2
clone size: -
CDR3 DNA: TGTGCCAGCAGGATATCACAGGACACCGGGGAGCTGTTTTTT
CDR3 protein: CASRISQDTGELFF

CDR3 length: 16
V gene: TRBV28
D gene: -
J gene: TRBJ1-3
clone size: -
CDR3 DNA: TGTGCCAGCAGTCCCCCCACAGTTAGCTCTGGAAACACCATATATTTT
CDR3 protein: CASSPPTVSSGNTIYF

CDR3 length: 12
V gene: TRBV7-9
D gene: -
J gene: TRBJ2-3
clone size: once
CDR3 DNA: TGTGCCAGCAGCGAACTAGCTTACACGCAGTATTTT
CDR3 protein: CASSELAYTQYF

CDR3 length: 14
V gene: TRBV6-5
D gene: -
J gene: TRBJ1-1
clone size: -
CDR3 DNA: TGTGCCAGCAGTTACGCGCGGATGAACACTGAAGCTTTCTTT
CDR3 protein: CASSYARMNTEAFF

CDR3 length: 11
V gene: TRBV6-2/TRBV6-3
D gene: -
J gene: TRBJ2-7
clone size: -
CDR3 DNA: TGTGCCAGCAGCAATCTCTACGAGCAGTACTTC
CDR3 protein: CASSNLYEQYF

CDR3 length: 14
V gene: TRBV7-3
D gene: TRBD1
J gene: TRBJ2-7
clone size: -
CDR3 DNA: TGTGCCAGCAGCCCACACCCCGACAGGGGCGAGCAGTACTTC
CDR3 protein: CASSPHPDRGEQYF

CDR3 length: 16
V gene: TRBV24-1
D gene: TRBD1
J gene: TRBJ2-1
clone size: -
CDR3 DNA: TGTGCCACCAGTGATCGGACAGGGAGCTCCTACAATGAGCAGTTCTTC
CDR3 protein: CATSDRTGSSYNEQFF

CDR3 length: 13
V gene: TRBV27
D gene: -
J gene: TRBJ1-1
clone size: -
CDR3 DNA: TGTGCCAGCAGTTATTACACGAACACTGAAGCTTTCTTT
CDR3 protein: CASSYYTNTEAFF

CDR3 length: 13
V gene: TRBV19
D gene: -
J gene: TRBJ2-3
clone size: -
CDR3 DNA: TGTGCCAGTAGTATGGGGGCTCGAGATACGCAGTATTTT
CDR3 protein: CASSMGARDTQYF

CDR3 length: 13
V gene: TRBV27
D gene: -
J gene: TRBJ1-1
clone size: -
CDR3 DNA: TGTGCCAGCAGCGAGGCAGGGCCTCAACGAACTTTCTTT
CDR3 protein: CASSEAGPQRTFF

CDR3 length: 15
V gene: TRBV7-3
D gene: TRBD2
J gene: TRBJ2-1
clone size: -
CDR3 DNA: TGTGCCAGCAGGACGGGACTAGCGGGAGAGGAAGAGCAGTTCTTC
CDR3 protein: CASRTGLAGEEEQFF

CDR3 length: 18
V gene: TRBV7-3
D gene: TRBD1
J gene: TRBJ1-1
clone size: -
CDR3 DNA: TGTGCCAGCAGCTCCGATTCCCGACAGGGGTCCTTTAACACTGAAGCTTTCTTT
CDR3 protein: CASSSDSRQGSFNTEAFF

CDR3 length: 15
V gene: TRBV24-1
D gene: -
J gene: TRBJ2-2
clone size: -
CDR3 DNA: TGTGCCACCAGTGATCGAGGGTCCTGGACCGGGGAGCTGTTTTTT
CDR3 protein: CATSDRGSWTGELFF

CDR3 length: 13
V gene: TRBV10-3
D gene: -
J gene: TRBJ1-4
clone size: -
CDR3 DNA: TGTGCCATCAGTGGGGCGGGGAATGAAAAACTGTTTTTT
CDR3 protein: CAISGAGNEKLFF

CDR3 length: 15
V gene: TRBV6-6
D gene: -
J gene: TRBJ1-1
clone size: -
CDR3 DNA: -
CDR3 protein: CASCTVFWQNTEAFF

CDR3 length: 14
V gene: TRBV28
D gene: TRBD1
J gene: TRBJ1-1
clone size: -
CDR3 DNA: TGTGCCAGCAGCCGGGACAGGGACCTCGTTGAAGCTTTCTTT
CDR3 protein: CASSRDRDLVEAFF

CDR3 length: 15
V gene: TRBV12-5
D gene: TRBD2
J gene: TRBJ2-2
clone size: -
CDR3 DNA: TGTGCTAGTGGTCCCCCAACTAGCGGCACCGGGGAGCTGTTTTTT
CDR3 protein: CASGPPTSGTGELFF

CDR3 length: 14
V gene: TRBV9
D gene: -
J gene: TRBJ2-7
clone size: few
CDR3 DNA: TGTGCCAGCAGCGTAGCTCAGGGCCGGTACGAGCAGTACTTC
CDR3 protein: CASSVAQGRYEQYF

CDR3 length: 14
V gene: TRBV7-2
D gene: -
J gene: TRBJ1-1
clone size: -
CDR3 DNA: TGTGCCAGCAGCTTACTGGCAGGGAACACTGAAGCTTTCTTT
CDR3 protein: CASSLLAGNTEAFF

CDR3 length: 14
V gene: TRBV11-2
D gene: TRBD1
J gene: TRBJ1-1
clone size: -
CDR3 DNA: TGTGCCAGCAGCGGACTACAGGGGCAAACTGAAGCTTTCTTT
CDR3 protein: CASSGLQGQTEAFF

CDR3 length: 15
V gene: TRBV5-4
D gene: -
J gene: TRBJ1-6
clone size: -
CDR3 DNA: TGTGCCAGCAGCCGGGGAAAGGAGGGCGTGGCACCCCTCCACTTT
CDR3 protein: CASSRGKEGVAPLHF

CDR3 length: 19
V gene: TRBV18
D gene: -
J gene: TRBJ1-4
clone size: -
CDR3 DNA: TGTGCCAGCTCACCCGAGGCGGGGAACGATGAGGCTTATGGTGAAAAACTGTTTTTT
CDR3 protein: CASSPEAGNDEAYGEKLFF

CDR3 length: 13
V gene: TRBV19
D gene: -
J gene: TRBJ2-1
clone size: -
CDR3 DNA: TGTGCCAGTAGTATGGGGCAGGGCGATGAGCAGTTCTTC
CDR3 protein: CASSMGQGDEQFF

CDR3 length: 13
V gene: TRBV12-3/TRBV12-4
D gene: -
J gene: TRBJ1-5
clone size: -
CDR3 DNA: TGTGCCAGCAGTTCGCGCGACAATCAGCCCCAGCATTTT
CDR3 protein: CASSSRDNQPQHF

CDR3 length: 13
V gene: TRBV4-1
D gene: -
J gene: TRBJ1-4
clone size: -
CDR3 DNA: TGCGCCAGCAGCCGCGGGCCTTATGAAAAACTGTTTTTT
CDR3 protein: CASSRGPYEKLFF

CDR3 length: 14
V gene: TRBV9
D gene: TRBD1
J gene: TRBJ2-7
clone size: few
CDR3 DNA: TGTGCCAGCAGCGTAGGGCAGGGGGCTCACGAGCAGTACTTC
CDR3 protein: CASSVGQGAHEQYF